This is a list of T cell receptor beta chains from one sample in a study of PD-1 blockade in classical Hodgkin lymphoma. The data were produced by immunoSEQ multiplex PCR, yet TCRdb's version contains in-frame clones alone and is incomplete. The table records 120,000 to 150,000 clones, approximately 80% of them present only once. The material was peripheral blood mononuclear cells (PBMCs), obtained before the second cycle of nivolumab. These receptors were obtained from a human donor with classical Hodgkin lymphoma. The CDR3 runs from the conserved cysteine through the conserved F or W. Fields, in order: clone size, V gene, D gene, J gene, CDR3 protein, CDR3 DNA. D genes are given only for firm matches. Part of the rows lack a size; the others show once, few, many or a class for expanded clones.

NA,TRBV9,NA,TRBJ1-1,CASSVGRGTEAFF,TGTGCCAGCAGCGTAGGCAGGGGCACTGAAGCTTTCTTT
NA,TRBV7-3,TRBD1,TRBJ2-3,CASSLNSAGGADTQYF,TGTGCCAGCAGCTTAAATTCGGCAGGGGGCGCAGATACGCAGTATTTT
few,TRBV2,NA,TRBJ1-1,CASSVESGTEAFF,TGTGCCAGCAGTGTGGAGTCGGGGACTGAAGCTTTCTTT
few,TRBV7-9,NA,TRBJ2-7,CASSLLGDEQYF,TGTGCCAGCAGCTTATTGGGGGACGAGCAGTACTTC
NA,TRBV11-2,NA,TRBJ2-5,CASRGRSGQYF,TGTGCCAGCAGGGGTAGGTCGGGCCAGTACTTC
NA,TRBV4-2,TRBD2,TRBJ2-7,CASSQEGTSGRYEQYF,TGTGCCAGCAGCCAAGAGGGGACTAGCGGGAGGTACGAGCAGTACTTC
NA,TRBV7-8,TRBD1,TRBJ2-7,CASSLAIRTGGSYEQYF,TGTGCCAGCAGCTTAGCAATTCGGACAGGGGGGTCCTACGAGCAGTACTTC
NA,TRBV4-1,NA,TRBJ2-3,CASSQEVAASTDTQYF,TGCGCCAGCAGCCAAGAAGTCGCGGCTAGCACAGATACGCAGTATTTT
NA,TRBV6-5,NA,TRBJ1-2,CASSYGGGGSGYTF,TGTGCCAGCAGTTACGGGGGAGGGGGGTCTGGCTACACCTTC
NA,TRBV7-3,NA,TRBJ1-5,CASSPSFPYSNQPQHF,TGTGCCAGCAGCCCTTCGTTCCCTTATAGCAATCAGCCCCAGCATTTT
NA,TRBV10-3,NA,TRBJ2-7,CAASGGVSYEQYF,TGTGCCGCCTCAGGAGGGGTTTCCTACGAGCAGTACTTC
NA,TRBV27,TRBD2,TRBJ2-7,CASSLKAGGPVYEQYF,TGTGCCAGCAGTTTAAAGGCGGGAGGGCCTGTTTACGAGCAGTACTTC
NA,TRBV5-1,TRBD2,TRBJ2-3,CASSGLAGVTYTQYF,TGCGCCAGCAGCGGACTAGCGGGAGTAACTTATACGCAGTATTTT
NA,TRBV19,NA,TRBJ2-3,CASSMTVVVGSTDTQYF,TGTGCCAGTAGTATGACGGTGGTTGTGGGTAGCACAGATACGCAGTATTTT
NA,TRBV13,TRBD1,TRBJ1-2,CASSSRGHRRSLYGYTF,TGTGCCAGCAGCTCCAGGGGGCACCGGCGAAGCCTCTATGGCTACACCTTC
NA,TRBV6-5,TRBD1,TRBJ2-7,CATRDRPYEQYF,TGTGCCACAAGGGACAGGCCCTACGAGCAGTACTTC
NA,TRBV18,NA,TRBJ1-1,CASSPPSREQEEAFF,TGTGCCAGCTCACCACCCTCCCGAGAACAAGAAGAAGCTTTCTTT
NA,TRBV28,NA,TRBJ1-5,CASSFVVSSNQPQHF,TGTGCCAGCAGTTTCGTTGTTTCGAGCAATCAGCCCCAGCATTTT
NA,TRBV5-5,NA,TRBJ2-5,CASSFVGEETQYF,TGTGCCAGCAGCTTTGTCGGTGAAGAGACCCAGTACTTC
NA,TRBV7-8,NA,TRBJ1-1,CASSFFKDTEAFF,TGTGCCAGCAGCTTTTTCAAGGACACTGAAGCTTTCTTT
many,TRBV18,TRBD1,TRBJ1-2,CASSPGDRGYGYTF,TGTGCCAGCTCACCTGGGGACAGGGGTTATGGCTACACCTTC
NA,TRBV7-7,NA,TRBJ2-1,CASSLEVWGSSSYNEQFF,TGTGCTAGCAGCTTAGAAGTTTGGGGTTCAAGCTCCTACAATGAGCAGTTCTTC
few,TRBV2,TRBD1,TRBJ2-5,CASRDRGYTETQYF,TGTGCCAGCAGGGACAGGGGTTATACGGAGACCCAGTACTTC
NA,TRBV19,TRBD1,TRBJ2-7,CASTDRGAYEQYF,TGTGCCAGTACGGACAGGGGTGCCTACGAGCAGTACTTC
NA,TRBV4-1,TRBD2,TRBJ2-1,CASSQDWVRASGRIGNEQFF,TGCGCCAGCAGCCAAGATTGGGTTAGGGCTAGCGGGAGAATCGGCAATGAGCAGTTCTTC
NA,TRBV7-9,NA,TRBJ1-5,CASSLGGRGNQPQHF,TGTGCCAGCAGCTTGGGAGGGAGAGGCAATCAGCCCCAGCATTTT
NA,TRBV7-2,NA,TRBJ2-7,CASSSNSYEQYF,TGTGCCAGCAGCTCAAACTCCTACGAGCAGTACTTC
NA,TRBV6-6,NA,TRBJ1-2,CASKDRLYGYTF,TGTGCCAGCAAAGACAGGTTATATGGCTACACCTTC
NA,TRBV27,NA,TRBJ2-2,CASSLYGTAANTGELFF,TGTGCCAGCAGTTTATATGGGACCGCCGCGAACACCGGGGAGCTGTTTTTT
few,TRBV4-1,NA,TRBJ2-3,CASSQGTGTDTQYF,TGCGCCAGCAGCCAAGGAACGGGAACAGATACGCAGTATTTT
NA,TRBV7-3,NA,TRBJ1-5,CASSLGRNQPQHF,TGTGCCAGCAGCTTAGGCAGAAATCAGCCCCAGCATTTT
few,TRBV10-3,TRBD1,TRBJ2-7,CAILDRGHEQYF,TGTGCCATCCTGGACAGGGGCCACGAGCAGTACTTC
NA,TRBV4-2,NA,TRBJ1-4,CASSPGANEKLFF,TGTGCCAGCAGCCCAGGGGCCAATGAAAAACTGTTTTTT
NA,TRBV28,NA,TRBJ1-2,CASSLWGTGGGYTF,TGTGCCAGCAGTTTATGGGGGACGGGAGGTGGCTACACCTTC
NA,TRBV6-1,TRBD1,TRBJ2-7,CASRLGQGTGQYF,TGTGCCAGCAGGCTGGGACAGGGAACTGGACAGTACTTC
NA,TRBV5-1,TRBD1,TRBJ2-7,CASSYGQVGYYEQYF,TGCGCCAGCAGCTATGGACAGGTTGGGTATTACGAGCAGTACTTC
once,TRBV6-4,TRBD1,TRBJ2-5,CASSRSGGAGETQYF,TGTGCCAGCAGCCGATCAGGGGGCGCGGGGGAGACCCAGTACTTC
NA,TRBV20-1,TRBD1,TRBJ2-3,CSAYSRDRVYF,TGCAGTGCATATTCCCGGGACAGGGTGTATTTT
NA,TRBV7-9,NA,TRBJ1-5,CASSLGVQPQHF,TGTGCCAGCAGCTTAGGGGTTCAGCCCCAGCATTTT
once,TRBV18,NA,TRBJ1-5,CASSPRQTSNQPQHF,TGTGCCAGCTCACCACGACAGACTAGCAATCAGCCCCAGCATTTT
NA,TRBV28,TRBD1,TRBJ2-3,CASTFLAGGPTDTQYF,TGTGCCAGCACCTTCCTGGCAGGGGGCCCCACAGATACGCAGTATTTT
NA,TRBV6-4,NA,TRBJ2-3,CASSGGATGDTQYF,TGTGCCAGCAGTGGTGGGGCCACGGGTGACACGCAGTATTTT
NA,TRBV18,NA,TRBJ1-1,CASSPRAGRSGTEAFF,TGTGCCAGCTCACCAAGGGCAGGGAGGTCAGGCACTGAAGCTTTCTTT
NA,TRBV10-3,NA,TRBJ1-2,CAISESRGGYTF,TGTGCCATCAGTGAGTCCAGGGGAGGCTACACCTTC
NA,TRBV5-4,TRBD2,TRBJ2-1,CASSLSLRGGRVGEQFF,TGTGCCAGCAGCTTGAGTTTGCGGGGGGGCAGGGTAGGTGAGCAGTTCTTC